This TCR beta chain was documented in a study of blood T cell repertoires in COVID-19. TCRdb keeps only in-frame clones here, not all; method: immunoSEQ multiplex PCR. The repertoire consists of more than 80,000 clones, with around 88% occurring once and the leading ten covering less than 2%. In the case of this clone: This specimen includes other DNA sequences encoding the same CDR3.

Trimming left V 1 base short and J 1 base short, with 5 bases between. Germline-derived CDR1 and CDR2 are LNHNV and YYDKDF (reference sequence). The CDR3 loop spans 14 amino acids. This chain links TRBV15 with TRBJ2-1; unclear D gene. Material: peripheral blood. The sequence came from a man of 80 years or more with acute or convalescent COVID-19. CDR3 sequence (DNA): TGTGCCACCAGCAGAGTCGGGTCCTACAATGAGCAGTTCTTC. Its protein product is CATSRVGSYNEQFF.